This entry features one TCR beta chain sequence. What it recognizes is unknown. CDR1 and CDR2 (germline): MNHEY, SVGEGT. V gave up 0 bases and J gave up 4 bases, with 9 bases separating them. This CDR3 region has 14 residues. Using a J-beta primer mix together with a sample-barcoded 5' primer, a second PCR was run for about 7 to 12 cycles. Any given sample supplied a minimum of 3 million CDR3-containing paired-end reads. TCRdb reanalysed the 5' RACE reads using MiXCR and keeps one entry per CDR3 protein. This sample has about 680,000 distinct CDR3 sequences, with more than 40% found just once. The data originate from a study of blood T cells in healthy people across ages. Study conclusions and caveats: Fewer expanded clones and more diversity marked long-lived versus aged donors. Per million T cells, TCR beta diversity dropped roughly linearly as age increased.

The sequence came from a woman aged 60-75 years in good health. The gene calls are TRBV6-2 or TRBV6-3 and TRBJ1-2; the D is unclear. Sample: blood. CDR3 nucleotide sequence: TGTGCCAGCAGTTACTCCAGGAACGGCTATGGCTACACCTTC. Amino acids: CASSYSRNGYGYTF.